Given below is one T cell receptor beta chain in context. The antigen remains undetermined. The data were taken from a study of cytomegalovirus exposure and HLA in healthy donors. Study-level results: Looking again later, the authors saw that most CMV-associated TCR beta chains seemed HLA-restricted.

The PCR contained 60 Vbeta and 13 Jbeta primers. Profiling relied on immunoSEQ multiplex PCR, and the TCRdb table lists in-frame clones only, not all of them. Here the sample spans roughly 130,000 clones, over 60% being singletons. The CDR3 length is 18 residues. From germline, CDR1 is MNHEY and CDR2 SMNVEV (reference sequence). V lost 4 bases to trimming and J lost 2 bases, with 23 bases between them. The rearrangement uses TRBV27 and TRBJ1-2, with a possible D match to TRBD1 (5 bases). The sample comprised PBMCs. The receptor was isolated from a man aged 18 to 35 in good health and CMV-seronegative. In DNA form, the CDR3 reads TGTGCCAGCAGTTACAAACTCGCCCGGGCAGGGCAAAACTATGGCTACACCTTC. This encodes CASSYKLARAGQNYGYTF.